In this sample, the clone carrying this T cell receptor beta chain turned up a few times. The antigen is unknown. Template switching supplied a universal primer site; unique molecular identifiers were carried on the cDNA. TCRdb used MiXCR to reprocess the 5' RACE reads, holding one entry per CDR3 protein. The sample carries hundreds of thousands of distinct CDR3 sequences, 15% to 20% recorded once. This entry comes from a study of identical twins. In germline, CDR1 is DFQATT, CDR2 SNEGSKA (reference sequence). V lost 1 base to trimming and J lost 1 base; unmatched junction nucleotides: 6. The CDR3 extends over 16 amino acids. Notes on the study in general: Out-of-frame alpha sequences shared by twins were enriched for low generation probability.

The same sample was also studied in work on T cells expressing NK-cell markers.

The receptor was derived from a woman in her late teens or twenties in good health. Sequenced input: PBMCs. J is TRBJ2-1 and V is TRBV20-1; TRBD2 agrees at 8 bases. This CDR3 reads CSARGAGAQSYNEQFF. The CDR3, as DNA: TGCAGTGCTAGAGGAGCGGGAGCTCAGTCCTACAATGAGCAGTTCTTC.